The TCR beta chain described here comes from a study of cytomegalovirus exposure and HLA in healthy donors. About the research overall: The 120 validation repertoires matched the approximately 700 first-cohort repertoires in platform, a later analysis reported.

As to this clone: The target antigen is unknown.

The donors were part of the validation cohort of 95 to 150 subjects. That cohort was separate from the first cohort, which comprised 500 to 850 subjects. Using immunoSEQ multiplex PCR, the repertoire was profiled, and TCRdb retains in-frame clones only, with some absent. This sample yields some 220,000 clones, of which approximately 90% are seen a single time; approximately 1.1% belongs to the top ten. Broader study findings: Published work reported that the classifier diagnosed cytomegalovirus status with high specificity and sensitivity. Specificity for CMV antigens was confirmed in vitro for a few of the CMV-associated chains.

This clonotype was sampled from a woman aged 18-35 years in good health and CMV-seronegative. The specimen sequenced was PBMCs.

This chain's CDR3 is CASSLGDLNTEAFF. In DNA form, the CDR3 reads TGTGCCAGCAGCTTAGGGGACTTGAACACTGAAGCTTTCTTT. The chain is built from TRBV7-9 and TRBJ1-1; TRBD1 might be the D (5 bases). CDR3 length: 14 residues. V lost 1 base and J 0 bases, leaving 6 bases between the germline ends. Germline CDR1 and CDR2: SEHNR and FQNEAQ (reference sequence).